The source of this T cell receptor beta chain is a study of T cells expressing NK-cell markers. The CDR3 totals 16 residues. Germline V CDR1 and CDR2: SGDLS, YYNGEE. TCRdb reanalyzed the 5' RACE reads and collapses them to one entry per CDR3 protein, without DNA. The sample data list some 110,000 distinct CDR3 sequences. The TCR was taken from a woman between 18 and 70 years old in good health. Specimen: blood T cells: a sorted CD56 or NKG2C T cell subset, CD4+ or CD8+ T cells, or bulk PBMC T cells (not recorded which). The chain uses TRBV9 and TRBJ2-3; TCRdb calls TRBD1, which cannot be checked without DNA. The CDR3 protein is CASSVGVVTGKDTQYF.